This T cell receptor beta chain was documented in a study of naive and memory T cell subsets. Study-level results: Potentially, T cell activation and differentiation skew this RNA-based measurement.

Four PCR rounds used nested alpha and beta constant region primers plus the SP2 primer. TCRdb itself ran the 5' RACE reads through MiXCR, one entry per CDR3 protein. Of roughly 62,000 distinct CDR3 sequences listed, 7.2% are singletons. The library had UMIs added by 3' ligation of an oligonucleotide to TCR cDNA. Adult healthy volunteers gave 2.5 ml peripheral blood for whole-blood RNA. Input was roughly 1 to 1000 ng of DNase-treated total RNA without cell sorting. A word on this clonotype: Its cognate antigen is unknown.

CDR3 length: 17 residues. Losses at the gene ends were 0 bases for V and 2 bases for J; bases not matched to a gene: 8. Germline V gene sequence: CDR1 LGHNA, CDR2 YNFKEQ. The chain uses TRBV4-2 and TRBJ2-7, with TRBD2 identical over 9 bases. The clonotype comes from a male donor in good health. The DNA for the CDR3 is TGTGCCAGCAGCCAAGATCTTCGGAGCGGGGGGCCCTACGAGCAGTACTTC. Its translation: CASSQDLRSGGPYEQYF.